These 9 T cell receptor beta chains came from one sample sequenced in a study of blood T cell repertoires in COVID-19. Clones were read by immunoSEQ multiplex PCR, and TCRdb kept only the in-frame ones, dropping some. In the table there are 350,000 to 400,000 clones, 90% of which are singletons. Sequenced material: peripheral blood. Receptor source: a man younger than 35 with active or convalescent COVID-19.

V gene TRBV6-5 combines with J gene TRBJ1-2, with D uncertain. V was pared by 2 bases and J by 2 bases, with 6 bases between. CDR1 is MNHEY, CDR2 SVGAGI, per germline. The CDR3 is 13 residues long. In DNA form, the CDR3 reads TGTGCCAGCAGTTACAGCCCGAACTATGGCTACACCTTC. Protein: CASSYSPNYGYTF.

The V gene is TRBV5-6, the J gene TRBJ2-5; maybe TRBD2 (5 bases). V lost 2 bases and J 4 bases, leaving 18 bases between the germline ends. From germline, CDR1 is SGHDT and CDR2 YYEEEE. The CDR3 loop spans 16 amino acids. Here the CDR3 DNA reads TGTGCCAGCAGCTTTCGAGACGGGATGTCAGGAGAGACCCAGTACTTC. It specifies CASSFRDGMSGETQYF.

The V call is TRBV29-1, the J call TRBJ1-3; tentative D call: TRBD1 (6 bases). From germline, CDR1 is SQVTM and CDR2 ANQGSEA. V was cut by 6 bases and J by 4 bases, with 10 bases left in between. The CDR3 is 12 amino acids. The CDR3 here is CSVGGLGNTIYF. The DNA for the CDR3 is TGCAGCGTCGGGGGGCTCGGAAACACCATATATTTT.

The CDR3 DNA is TGTGCCAGCAGCTCGCCCGGGACAGGGGGCTCGAGCACTGAAGCTTTCTTT. Translated, it gives CASSSPGTGGSSTEAFF. V is TRBV5-6 and J is TRBJ1-1, with 12 bases lining up with TRBD1. The CDR3 consists of 17 residues. Trimming removed 3 bases from V and 4 bases from J; junction bases left unmatched: 10. CDR1 is SGHDT, CDR2 YYEEEE, per germline.

The J gene is TRBJ2-1, the V gene TRBV29-1, with TRBD2 identical over 15 bases. J was trimmed by 8 bases and V by 1 base; bases with no gene match: 9. Germline CDR1 is SQVTM and CDR2 is ANQGSEA. The CDR3 is made up of 17 amino acids. CDR3 sequence reads: CSVEGVWGLAGGDEQFF. CDR3 DNA sequence: TGCAGCGTTGAAGGTGTCTGGGGACTAGCGGGAGGTGATGAGCAGTTCTTC.

This clone appeared a few times. The V gene is TRBV5-1, the J gene TRBJ2-1; TRBD2 matches at 9 bases. The CDR3 runs 17 residues. The trim removed 4 bases at V and 8 bases at J, leaving 16 bases unmatched. The V gene's germline CDR1 is SGHRS and CDR2 YFSETQ. CDR3 residues: CASSAGGGGRAVHEQFF. The DNA of the CDR3 is TGCGCCAGCAGCGCAGGCGGGGGCGGGAGGGCCGTACATGAGCAGTTCTTC.

The chain recombines TRBV7-9 with TRBJ1-1, with 10 bases aligning to TRBD1. Germline V CDR1 and CDR2: SEHNR, FQNEAQ (reference sequence). J lost 4 bases, V lost 1 base, and 12 bases had no gene match. There are 18 residues in the CDR3. As DNA, the CDR3 is TGTGCCAGCAGCTTAGGGCCGATGGGACAGGGGTTCGGCACTGAAGCTTTCTTT. Protein product: CASSLGPMGQGFGTEAFF.

The genes are TRBV10-3 and TRBJ2-7; D is perhaps TRBD2 (5 bases). V was cut by 4 bases and J by 0 bases, with 13 bases left in between. The germline V gene has CDR1 ENHRY and CDR2 SYGVKD. CDR3 length equals 15 residues. CDR3 sequence (DNA): TGTGCCATCAGTGCTACTAGTGATATCTCCTACGAGCAGTACTTC. Translated, it gives CAISATSDISYEQYF.

V and J are TRBV28 and TRBJ1-4, with D hard to call. The germline gives CDR1 MDHEN, CDR2 SYDVKM. V was trimmed by 10 bases and J by 5 bases, leaving 14 bases between them. There are 13 residues in the CDR3. In DNA, the CDR3 is TGTGCCACCCGACGAGGCACAAATGAAAAACTGTTTTTT. Encoded protein: CATRRGTNEKLFF.